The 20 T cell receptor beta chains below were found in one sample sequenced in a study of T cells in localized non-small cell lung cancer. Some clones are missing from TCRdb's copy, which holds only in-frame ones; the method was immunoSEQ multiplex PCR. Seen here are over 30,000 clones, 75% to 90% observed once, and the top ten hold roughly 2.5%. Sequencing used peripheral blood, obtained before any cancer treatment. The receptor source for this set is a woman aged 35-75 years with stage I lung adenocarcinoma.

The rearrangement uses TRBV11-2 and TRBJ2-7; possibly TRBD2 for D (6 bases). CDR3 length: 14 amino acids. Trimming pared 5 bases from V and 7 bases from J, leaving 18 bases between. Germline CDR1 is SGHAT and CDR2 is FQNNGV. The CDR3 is CASSGGGAPWEQYF. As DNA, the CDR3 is TGTGCCAGCAGCGGCGGCGGGGCCCCTTGGGAGCAGTACTTC.

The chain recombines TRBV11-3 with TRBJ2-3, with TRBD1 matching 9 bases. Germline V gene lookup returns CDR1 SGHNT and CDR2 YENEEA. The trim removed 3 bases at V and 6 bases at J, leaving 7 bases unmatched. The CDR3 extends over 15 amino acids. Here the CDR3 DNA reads TGTGCCAGCAGCTTCGGACAGGGGAATGGGGATACGCAGTATTTT. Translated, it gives CASSFGQGNGDTQYF.

The CDR3 DNA reads as TGTGCCAGCAGCATCAGTGGGGTCGGAGGCAATCAGCCCCAGCATTTT. This translates into CASSISGVGGNQPQHF. This chain connects TRBV7-8 to TRBJ1-5; D remains ambiguous. Germline-derived CDR1 and CDR2 are SGHVS and FQNEAQ. The germline V and J ends were trimmed by 5 bases and 2 bases, with 16 bases remaining between them. CDR3 length: 16 amino acids.

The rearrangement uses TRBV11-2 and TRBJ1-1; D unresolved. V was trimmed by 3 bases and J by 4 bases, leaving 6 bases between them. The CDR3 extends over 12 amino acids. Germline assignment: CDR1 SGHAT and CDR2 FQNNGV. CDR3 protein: CASSLVGTEAFF. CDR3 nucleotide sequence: TGTGCCAGCAGCTTGGTCGGCACTGAAGCTTTCTTT.

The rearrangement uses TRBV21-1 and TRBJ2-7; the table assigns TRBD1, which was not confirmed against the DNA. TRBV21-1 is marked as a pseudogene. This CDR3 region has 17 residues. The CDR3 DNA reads TGTGCCAGCAGCAAATGTACGAGCAGGGTGAGCTCCTACGAGCAGTACTTC. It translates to CASSKCTSRVSSYEQYF.

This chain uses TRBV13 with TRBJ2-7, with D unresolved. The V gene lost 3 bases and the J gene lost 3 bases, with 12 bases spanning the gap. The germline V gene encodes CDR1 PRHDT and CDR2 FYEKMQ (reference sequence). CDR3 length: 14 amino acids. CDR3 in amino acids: CASSFGPISYEQYF. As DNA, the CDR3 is TGTGCCAGCAGCTTTGGTCCAATTAGCTACGAGCAGTACTTC.

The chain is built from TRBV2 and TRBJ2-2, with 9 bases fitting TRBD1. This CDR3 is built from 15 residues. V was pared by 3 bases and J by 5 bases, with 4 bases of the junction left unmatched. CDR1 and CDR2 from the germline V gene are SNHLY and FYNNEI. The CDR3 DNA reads TGTGCCAGCAGTGAGGGGACAGGGTATACCGGGGAGCTGTTTTTT. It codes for CASSEGTGYTGELFF.

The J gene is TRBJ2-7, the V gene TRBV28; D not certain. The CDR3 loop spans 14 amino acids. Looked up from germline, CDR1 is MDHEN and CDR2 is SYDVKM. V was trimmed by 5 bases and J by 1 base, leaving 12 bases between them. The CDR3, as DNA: TGTGCCAGCAGTCCCCGGACGGTATCCTACGAGCAGTACTTC. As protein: CASSPRTVSYEQYF.

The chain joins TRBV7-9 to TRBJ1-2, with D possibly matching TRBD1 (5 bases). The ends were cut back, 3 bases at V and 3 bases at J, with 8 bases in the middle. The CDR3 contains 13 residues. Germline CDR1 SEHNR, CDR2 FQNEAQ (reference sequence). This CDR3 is CASSLWGYYGYTF. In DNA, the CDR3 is TGTGCCAGCAGCTTGTGGGGGTACTATGGCTACACCTTC.

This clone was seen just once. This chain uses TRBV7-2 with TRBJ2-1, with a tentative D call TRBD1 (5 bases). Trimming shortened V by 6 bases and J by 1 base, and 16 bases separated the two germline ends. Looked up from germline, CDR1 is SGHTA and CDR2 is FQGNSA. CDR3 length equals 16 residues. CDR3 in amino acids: CASRQRTSLSYNEQFF. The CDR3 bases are TGTGCCAGCAGGCAAAGGACAAGTCTATCCTACAATGAGCAGTTCTTC.

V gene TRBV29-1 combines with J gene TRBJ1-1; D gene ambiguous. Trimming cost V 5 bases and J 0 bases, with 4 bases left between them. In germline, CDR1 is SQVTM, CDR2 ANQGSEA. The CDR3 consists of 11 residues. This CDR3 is CSVQVNTEAFF. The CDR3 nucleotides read TGCAGCGTTCAGGTGAACACTGAAGCTTTCTTT.

CDR3 bases: TGTGCCAGCAGCGTCGGATTAGCCAAAAACATTCAGTACTTC. It specifies CASSVGLAKNIQYF. V and J are TRBV9 and TRBJ2-4; D gene ambiguous. The ends were cut back, 2 bases at V and 0 bases at J, with 6 bases in the middle. The length of the CDR3 is 14 residues. Germline assignment: CDR1 SGDLS and CDR2 YYNGEE.

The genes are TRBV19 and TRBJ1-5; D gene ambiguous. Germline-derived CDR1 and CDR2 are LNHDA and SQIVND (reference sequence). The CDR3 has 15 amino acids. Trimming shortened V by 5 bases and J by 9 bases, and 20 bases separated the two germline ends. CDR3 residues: CASSGSGNLWGPQHF. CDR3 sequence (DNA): TGTGCCAGTAGTGGGTCGGGGAATCTTTGGGGGCCCCAGCATTTT.

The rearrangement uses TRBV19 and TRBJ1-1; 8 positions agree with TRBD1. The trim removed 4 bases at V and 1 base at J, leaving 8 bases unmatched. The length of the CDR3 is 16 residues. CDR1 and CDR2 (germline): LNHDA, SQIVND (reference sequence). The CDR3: CASSTGQGWGNTEAFF. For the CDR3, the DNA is TGTGCCAGTAGTACCGGACAGGGATGGGGGAACACTGAAGCTTTCTTT.

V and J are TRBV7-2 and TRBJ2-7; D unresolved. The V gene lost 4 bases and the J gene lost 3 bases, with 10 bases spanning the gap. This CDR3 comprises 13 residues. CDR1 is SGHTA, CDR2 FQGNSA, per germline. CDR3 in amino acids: CASSSSADYEQYF. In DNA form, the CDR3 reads TGTGCCAGCAGCTCCTCCGCGGACTACGAGCAGTACTTC.

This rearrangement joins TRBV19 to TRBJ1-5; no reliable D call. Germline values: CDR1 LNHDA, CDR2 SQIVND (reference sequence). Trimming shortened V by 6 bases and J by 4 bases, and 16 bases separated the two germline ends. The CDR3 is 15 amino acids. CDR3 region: CASRGHGPSNQPQHF. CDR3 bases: TGTGCCAGTAGGGGTCACGGACCCTCAAATCAGCCCCAGCATTTT. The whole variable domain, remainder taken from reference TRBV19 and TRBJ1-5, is DGGITQSPKYLFRKEGQNVTLSCEQNLNHDAMYWYRQDPGQGLRLIYYSQIVNDFQKGDIAEGYSVSREKKESFPLTVTSAQKNPTAFYLCASRGHGPSNQPQHFGDGTRLSIL.

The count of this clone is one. The CDR3 reads CASSDGLTYEQYF. CDR3 DNA: TGTGCCAGCAGCGACGGCCTTACCTACGAGCAGTACTTC. The chain carries TRBV2 and TRBJ2-7, with D hard to call. The length of the CDR3 is 13 residues. V lost 6 bases, J lost 2 bases, and 11 bases lay in between. The germline V gene encodes CDR1 SNHLY and CDR2 FYNNEI.

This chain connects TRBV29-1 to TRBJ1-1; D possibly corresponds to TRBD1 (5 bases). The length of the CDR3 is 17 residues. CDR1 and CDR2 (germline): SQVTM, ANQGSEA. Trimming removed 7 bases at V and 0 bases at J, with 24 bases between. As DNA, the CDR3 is TGCAGCGGGCGGGGGGATTCACTGGACCACGTGAACACTGAAGCTTTCTTT. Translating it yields CSGRGDSLDHVNTEAFF.

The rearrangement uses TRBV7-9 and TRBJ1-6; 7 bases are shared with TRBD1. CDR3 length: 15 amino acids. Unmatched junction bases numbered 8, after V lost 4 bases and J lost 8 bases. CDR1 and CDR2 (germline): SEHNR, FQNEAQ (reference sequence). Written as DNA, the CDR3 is TGTGCCAGCAGCTCCCGGGACAGACCGTATTCACCCCTCCACTTT. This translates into CASSSRDRPYSPLHF. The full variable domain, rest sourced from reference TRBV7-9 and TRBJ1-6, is DTGVSQNPRHKITKRGQNVTFRCDPISEHNRLYWYRQTLGQGPEFLTYFQNEAQLEKSRLLSDRFSAERPKGSFSTLEIQRTEQGDSAMYLCASSSRDRPYSPLHFGNGTRLTVT.

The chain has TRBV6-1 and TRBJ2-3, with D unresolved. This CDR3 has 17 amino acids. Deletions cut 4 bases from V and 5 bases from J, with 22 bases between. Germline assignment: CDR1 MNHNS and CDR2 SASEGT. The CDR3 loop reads CASSGRPGYTYEDTQYF. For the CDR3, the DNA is TGTGCCAGCAGTGGGCGTCCGGGTTACACATATGAAGATACGCAGTATTTT.